Listed below are T cell receptor beta chains from one sample, sequenced in a study of blood T cell repertoires in COVID-19. Clones were sequenced by immunoSEQ multiplex PCR, and TCRdb holds only the in-frame ones, with some missing. The sample lists more than 20,000 clones, around 70% occurring once. The source material was peripheral blood. Receptors were obtained from a human donor in a cohort sampled during active or convalescent COVID-19. The CDR3 runs from the conserved cysteine through the conserved F or W. A D gene is named only where the DNA matches it firmly. Clone sizes are given selectively: once, few, many, or a class where the clone is expanded.

CDR3aa: CASSSTVNTEAFF; CDR3nt: TGTGCCAGCAGCAGCACAGTGAACACTGAAGCTTTCTTT; j_gene: TRBJ1-1; v_gene: TRBV3-1/TRBV3-2; d_gene: NA; abundance: NA; len: 13
CDR3aa: CASSLVGQNYGYTF; CDR3nt: TGCGCCAGCAGCTTGGTGGGGCAGAACTATGGCTACACCTTC; j_gene: TRBJ1-2; v_gene: TRBV5-1; d_gene: NA; abundance: NA; len: 14
CDR3aa: CASSTNPFVSGNTIYF; CDR3nt: TGTGCCAGCTCGACTAACCCGTTTGTCTCTGGAAACACCATATATTTT; j_gene: TRBJ1-3; v_gene: TRBV18; d_gene: NA; abundance: NA; len: 16
CDR3aa: CASSQLPGPTDQPQHF; CDR3nt: TGTGCCAGCAGCCAATTGCCGGGTCCCACTGATCAGCCCCAGCATTTT; j_gene: TRBJ1-5; v_gene: TRBV3-1/TRBV3-2; d_gene: NA; abundance: NA; len: 16
CDR3aa: CASSPLGQPQHF; CDR3nt: TGCGCCAGCAGCCCACTAGGTCAGCCCCAGCATTTT; j_gene: TRBJ1-5; v_gene: TRBV5-1; d_gene: NA; abundance: NA; len: 12
CDR3aa: CATRLGNTGELFF; CDR3nt: TGTGCTACGCGGCTGGGGAACACCGGGGAGCTGTTTTTT; j_gene: TRBJ2-2; v_gene: TRBV12-5; d_gene: NA; abundance: NA; len: 13
CDR3aa: CASSARVGTIYF; CDR3nt: TGTGCCAGCAGCGCCCGGGTGGGCACCATATATTTT; j_gene: TRBJ1-3; v_gene: TRBV6-5; d_gene: NA; abundance: few; len: 12
CDR3aa: CASSFEETQYF; CDR3nt: TGTGCCAGCAGTTTCGAGGAGACCCAGTACTTC; j_gene: TRBJ2-5; v_gene: TRBV27; d_gene: NA; abundance: NA; len: 11
CDR3aa: CASSPEGGRNQPQHF; CDR3nt: TGTGCCAGCAGCCCTGAGGGCGGGCGCAATCAGCCCCAGCATTTT; j_gene: TRBJ1-5; v_gene: TRBV7-2; d_gene: NA; abundance: NA; len: 15
CDR3aa: CASSQPRGRTNEKLFF; CDR3nt: TGCGCCAGCAGCCAGCCCAGGGGGCGAACTAATGAAAAACTGTTTTTT; j_gene: TRBJ1-4; v_gene: TRBV4-1; d_gene: TRBD1; abundance: few; len: 16
CDR3aa: CASSISGDYGYTF; CDR3nt: TGTGCCAGTAGTATTTCCGGTGACTATGGCTACACCTTC; j_gene: TRBJ1-2; v_gene: TRBV19; d_gene: NA; abundance: few; len: 13
CDR3aa: CASSVSTGVADTQYF; CDR3nt: TGTGCCAGCAGCGTCTCGACAGGGGTGGCTGATACGCAGTATTTT; j_gene: TRBJ2-3; v_gene: TRBV11-2; d_gene: TRBD1; abundance: NA; len: 15
CDR3aa: CASARGGNTEAFF; CDR3nt: TGTGCCAGCGCCAGGGGTGGGAACACTGAAGCTTTCTTT; j_gene: TRBJ1-1; v_gene: TRBV18; d_gene: NA; abundance: NA; len: 13
CDR3aa: CASSPERGLNSPLHF; CDR3nt: TGCGCCAGCAGCCCTGAGCGAGGGCTTAATTCACCCCTCCACTTT; j_gene: TRBJ1-6; v_gene: TRBV4-1; d_gene: NA; abundance: NA; len: 15
CDR3aa: CASSFTGAYEQYF; CDR3nt: TGTGCCAGCAGTTTCACAGGGGCCTACGAGCAGTACTTC; j_gene: TRBJ2-7; v_gene: TRBV27; d_gene: TRBD1; abundance: large; len: 13
CDR3aa: CASSQVAGGSLNEQFF; CDR3nt: TGCGCCAGCAGCCAAGTTGCAGGGGGCTCGCTAAATGAGCAGTTCTTC; j_gene: TRBJ2-1; v_gene: TRBV4-1; d_gene: TRBD1; abundance: once; len: 16
CDR3aa: CASSQTRQGAGGELFF; CDR3nt: TGTGCCAGCAGCCAAACGCGACAGGGGGCTGGCGGGGAGCTGTTTTTT; j_gene: TRBJ2-2; v_gene: TRBV14; d_gene: TRBD1; abundance: NA; len: 16
CDR3aa: CASSPDKGTEAFF; CDR3nt: TGTGCCAGCAGCCCGGACAAGGGGACTGAAGCTTTCTTT; j_gene: TRBJ1-1; v_gene: TRBV4-2; d_gene: NA; abundance: medium-sized; len: 13
CDR3aa: CASSGGLPTDTQYF; CDR3nt: TGTGCCAGCAGTGGGGGGTTGCCCACAGATACGCAGTATTTT; j_gene: TRBJ2-3; v_gene: TRBV27; d_gene: NA; abundance: NA; len: 14
CDR3aa: CASSFGSEGYTF; CDR3nt: TGTGCCAGCTCTTTCGGCAGCGAAGGCTACACCTTC; j_gene: TRBJ1-2; v_gene: TRBV18; d_gene: NA; abundance: NA; len: 12
CDR3aa: CASSLRRGLTDTQYF; CDR3nt: TGTGCCAGCAGCTTGAGGCGGGGACTCACAGATACGCAGTATTTT; j_gene: TRBJ2-3; v_gene: TRBV5-4; d_gene: NA; abundance: NA; len: 15
CDR3aa: CASSFASSGEETQYF; CDR3nt: TGTGCCAGCAGTTTTGCTAGCTCCGGGGAAGAGACCCAGTACTTC; j_gene: TRBJ2-5; v_gene: TRBV28; d_gene: NA; abundance: NA; len: 15
CDR3aa: CASSLAPSGGAGGYTF; CDR3nt: TGCGCCAGCAGCTTGGCCCCCTCTGGGGGGGCGGGTGGCTACACCTTC; j_gene: TRBJ1-2; v_gene: TRBV5-1; d_gene: NA; abundance: NA; len: 16
CDR3aa: CASSWGQGFSTDTQYF; CDR3nt: TGCGCCAGCAGCTGGGGACAGGGGTTTAGCACAGATACGCAGTATTTT; j_gene: TRBJ2-3; v_gene: TRBV5-1; d_gene: TRBD1; abundance: NA; len: 16
CDR3aa: CASSLQGAGLANYGYTF; CDR3nt: TGTGCCAGCAGCCTCCAGGGTGCCGGGTTAGCTAACTATGGCTACACCTTC; j_gene: TRBJ1-2; v_gene: TRBV4-2; d_gene: NA; abundance: NA; len: 17
CDR3aa: CASSAATSPYNEQFF; CDR3nt: TGTGCCAGCAGCGCGGCGACTAGCCCTTACAATGAGCAGTTCTTC; j_gene: TRBJ2-1; v_gene: TRBV5-4; d_gene: TRBD2; abundance: few; len: 15
CDR3aa: CASSDRTGSIEQFF; CDR3nt: TGCGCCAGCAGTGATAGGACAGGGTCGATTGAGCAGTTCTTC; j_gene: TRBJ2-1; v_gene: TRBV10-1; d_gene: TRBD1; abundance: NA; len: 14
CDR3aa: CASGGLGHPGTEAFF; CDR3nt: TGCGCCAGCGGGGGCTTGGGACACCCGGGCACTGAAGCTTTCTTT; j_gene: TRBJ1-1; v_gene: TRBV5-1; d_gene: NA; abundance: NA; len: 15
CDR3aa: CASRLSPNEKLFF; CDR3nt: TGCGCCAGCAGACTTAGTCCTAATGAAAAACTGTTTTTT; j_gene: TRBJ1-4; v_gene: TRBV5-1; d_gene: NA; abundance: NA; len: 13
CDR3aa: CASSEPLQGSYEQYF; CDR3nt: TGTGCCAGCAGTGAGCCCCTACAGGGATCCTACGAGCAGTACTTC; j_gene: TRBJ2-7; v_gene: TRBV6-1; d_gene: NA; abundance: NA; len: 15
CDR3aa: CASSVDRIPNYGYTF; CDR3nt: TGTGCCAGCAGCGTCGACAGGATCCCTAACTATGGCTACACCTTC; j_gene: TRBJ1-2; v_gene: TRBV4-2; d_gene: NA; abundance: NA; len: 15
CDR3aa: CASSLTSGDKTQYF; CDR3nt: TGTGCCAGCAGCTTGACTAGCGGGGATAAGACCCAGTACTTC; j_gene: TRBJ2-5; v_gene: TRBV5-4; d_gene: TRBD2; abundance: NA; len: 14
CDR3aa: CASSLGQGNSPLHF; CDR3nt: TGTGCCAGCAGTTTGGGACAGGGTAATTCACCCCTCCACTTT; j_gene: TRBJ1-6; v_gene: TRBV28; d_gene: TRBD1; abundance: NA; len: 14
CDR3aa: CASSLVSTVGGEQFF; CDR3nt: TGTGCCAGCAGCTTAGTGTCTACAGTGGGTGGTGAGCAGTTCTTC; j_gene: TRBJ2-1; v_gene: TRBV7-2; d_gene: NA; abundance: once; len: 15
CDR3aa: CASSSAGTRGYEQYF; CDR3nt: TGTGCCAGCAGCTCAGCCGGGACTAGAGGGTACGAGCAGTACTTC; j_gene: TRBJ2-7; v_gene: TRBV11-2; d_gene: TRBD2; abundance: NA; len: 15
CDR3aa: CASSQDYRATEAFF; CDR3nt: TGTGCCAGCAGCCAAGATTACAGGGCGACTGAAGCTTTCTTT; j_gene: TRBJ1-1; v_gene: TRBV3-1/TRBV3-2; d_gene: NA; abundance: NA; len: 14
CDR3aa: CASSIFWRGLSPLHF; CDR3nt: NA; j_gene: TRBJ1-6; v_gene: TRBV19; d_gene: NA; abundance: NA; len: 15
CDR3aa: CASSLQLGLNTEAFF; CDR3nt: TGTGCCAGTAGTCTTCAACTAGGACTCAACACTGAAGCTTTCTTT; j_gene: TRBJ1-1; v_gene: TRBV19; d_gene: NA; abundance: NA; len: 15
CDR3aa: CAISELRGDNSPLHF; CDR3nt: TGTGCCATCAGTGAGTTACGGGGTGATAATTCACCCCTCCACTTT; j_gene: TRBJ1-6; v_gene: TRBV10-3; d_gene: NA; abundance: NA; len: 15
CDR3aa: CASSLDFGDTEAFF; CDR3nt: TGCGCCAGCAGCTTGGACTTTGGAGACACTGAAGCTTTCTTT; j_gene: TRBJ1-1; v_gene: TRBV10-2; d_gene: NA; abundance: few; len: 14
CDR3aa: CASTLGAGGNQPQHF; CDR3nt: TGTGCCAGTACTCTAGGGGCAGGGGGCAATCAGCCCCAGCATTTT; j_gene: TRBJ1-5; v_gene: TRBV19; d_gene: NA; abundance: once; len: 15